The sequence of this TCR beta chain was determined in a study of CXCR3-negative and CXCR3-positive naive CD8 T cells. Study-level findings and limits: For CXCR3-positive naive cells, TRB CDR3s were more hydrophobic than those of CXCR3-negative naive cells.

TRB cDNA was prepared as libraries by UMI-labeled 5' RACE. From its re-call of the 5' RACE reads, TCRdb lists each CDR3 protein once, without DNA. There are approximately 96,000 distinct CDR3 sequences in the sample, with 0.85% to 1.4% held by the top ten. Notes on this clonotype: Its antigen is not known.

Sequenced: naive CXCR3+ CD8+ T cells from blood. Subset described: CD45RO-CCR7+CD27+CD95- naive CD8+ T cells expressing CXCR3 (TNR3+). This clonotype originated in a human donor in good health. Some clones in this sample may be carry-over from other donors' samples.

The CDR3 here is CSVEDGTSNNEQFF. J is TRBJ2-1 and V is TRBV29-1; TCRdb indicates TRBD2, and absent DNA this call remains unverified. This CDR3 has 14 amino acids. CDR1 is SQVTM, CDR2 ANQGSEA, per germline.